This T cell receptor (beta chain) was obtained from a study of cytomegalovirus exposure and HLA in healthy donors. Study as a whole: An early data release held tens of millions of unique TCRs from HLA-typed donors. Findings and caveats of the study: For presence/absence analyses, sequencing depth was assumed to be roughly uniform across donors.

This clone has only one observation. Its target is unknown. Primers included in the PCR were 60 Vbeta and 13 Jbeta primers. Clones were read by immunoSEQ multiplex PCR, and TCRdb kept only the in-frame ones, dropping some. The sample records about 180,000 clones, 60% to 85% being singletons. The CDR3 covers 16 residues. Germline V gives CDR1 SGDLS, CDR2 YYNGEE. Trimming took off 3 bases at V and 0 bases at J, with 12 bases between the two ends. The sequenced material came from PBMCs. The genes are TRBV9 and TRBJ2-2; D is possibly TRBD1 (7 bases). The origin of this receptor is a middle-aged man in good health and CMV-seronegative. This chain's CDR3 is CASSGRDSANTGELFF. CDR3 bases: TGTGCCAGCAGCGGGAGGGACAGCGCGAACACCGGGGAGCTGTTTTTT.